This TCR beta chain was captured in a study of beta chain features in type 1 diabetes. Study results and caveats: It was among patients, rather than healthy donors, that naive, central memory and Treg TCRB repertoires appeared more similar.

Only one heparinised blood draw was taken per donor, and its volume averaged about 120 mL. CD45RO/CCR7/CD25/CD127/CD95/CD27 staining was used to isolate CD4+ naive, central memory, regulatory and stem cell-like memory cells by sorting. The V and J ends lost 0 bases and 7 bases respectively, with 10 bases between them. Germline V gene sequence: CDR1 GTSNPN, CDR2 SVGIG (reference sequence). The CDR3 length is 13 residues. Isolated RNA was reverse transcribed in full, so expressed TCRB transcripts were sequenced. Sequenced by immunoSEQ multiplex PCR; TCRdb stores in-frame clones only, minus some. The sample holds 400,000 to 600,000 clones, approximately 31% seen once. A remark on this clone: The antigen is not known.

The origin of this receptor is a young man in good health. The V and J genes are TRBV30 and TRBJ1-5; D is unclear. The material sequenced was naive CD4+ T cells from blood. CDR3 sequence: CAWSVRDGQPQHF. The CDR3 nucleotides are TGTGCCTGGAGTGTGAGGGATGGGCAGCCCCAGCATTTT.